This entry concerns a single TCR beta chain. This specimen comes from a study of CD8+CD57+ T cells in acquired aplastic anemia. Profiling that covered TCR beta VDJ and CDR3 relied on genomic DNA as its template. TCRdb passed the reads through MiXCR, listing each CDR3 protein once. Of around 170,000 distinct CDR3 sequences in the sample, 45% to 50% were seen once. Deletions cut 1 base from V and 3 bases from J, with 16 bases between. The CDR3 has 16 residues. Per the germline V gene, CDR1 is LGHDT and CDR2 is YNNKEL (reference sequence). This chain links TRBV3-1 with TRBJ2-7; D gene uncertain. The origin of this receptor is a human donor in good health. Sequenced material: sorted CD4+, CD8+, or CD8+CD57+ T cells (not recorded which) from PBMCs. This CDR3 is CASSQARASLLYEQYF. CDR3 DNA: TGTGCCAGCAGCCAAGCCAGAGCCTCCCTTCTCTACGAGCAGTACTTC.